The clone carrying this T cell receptor beta chain was seen only a few times. The data were obtained in a study of response to subunit inactivated influenza vaccine. Germline lookup yields CDR1 DFQATT and CDR2 SNEGSKA (reference sequence). The CDR3 has 15 amino acids. The ends were cut back, 0 bases at V and 7 bases at J, with 16 bases in the middle. TCRdb reprocessed the RT-PCR reads with MiXCR, giving one entry per CDR3 protein. The sample holds roughly 620,000 distinct CDR3 sequences, about 10% seen once. The sample also formed part of further work on T cells expressing NK-cell markers. That study adds: Making the TCR beta cDNA relied on 5'RACE template switching with UMIs. Investigators obtained TCR beta repertoires from sorted CD3+CD56+NKG2C+, CD3+CD56+NKG2C- and CD3+CD56-NKG2C+ T cells. In several experiments, an anti-gamma-delta TCR antibody restricted sorting to alpha-beta TCR T cells. Dominant NKG2C+ clonotypes accounted for about 1.0-8% of CD8+ T cells in more than five donors. It was still unclear whether expanded NKG2C+ T cell clones were HCMV specific.

This specimen was PBMCs from blood, taken on the day of vaccination. This chain links TRBV20-1 with TRBJ2-1; D tentatively reads TRBD1 or TRBD2 (5 bases each). This sequence originates from a man between 45 and 60 years old who received an inactivated influenza vaccine. The CDR3 DNA reads as TGCAGTGCTAGAGACCAGGACACCTCGGGAAATGAGCAGTTCTTC. This gives the protein CSARDQDTSGNEQFF.